This TCR beta chain was recorded in a study of blood T cells in healthy people across ages. Study outcomes and limitations: Expanded clonotype changes were possibly confounded by unknown donor CMV status.

Alongside a J-beta primer mix, a sample-barcoded 5' primer served in a second PCR lasting about 6 to 12 cycles. MiXCR was run by TCRdb on the 5' RACE reads, yielding one entry per CDR3 protein. Here the sample spans more than 1,000,000 distinct CDR3 sequences, 20% to 25% being singletons. Concerning this clonotype: Its antigen is undetermined.

The CDR3 runs 16 residues. V was clipped by 3 bases and J by 1 base, with 13 bases between them. CDR1 MNHNS and CDR2 SASEGT come from the germline V gene. In addition, the sample was reused for a study of T cells of mothers and their children.

The sequencing sample was made of blood. This TCR came from a girl aged 2-10 years in good health. The chain combines TRBV6-1 with TRBJ1-3; D is unclear. This chain's CDR3 is CASSDVQRPSGNTIYF. Here the CDR3 DNA reads TGTGCCAGCAGTGACGTACAGCGACCATCTGGAAACACCATATATTTT.